These 11 T cell receptor beta chains were all obtained from the same sample, sequenced in a study of blood T cell repertoires in COVID-19. Measured with immunoSEQ multiplex PCR; TCRdb has only the in-frame clones, and not every one. Here the sample spans under 400,000 clones, more than 70% being singletons. Sequencing was done on a sample of peripheral blood. These receptors were collected from a woman aged 55 to 70 with COVID-19, enrolled during active disease.

The chain carries TRBV7-6 and TRBJ2-2, with D possibly matching TRBD2 (6 bases). Trimming shortened V by 1 base and J by 5 bases, and 11 bases separated the two germline ends. Germline loops: CDR1 SGHVS, CDR2 FNYEAQ. CDR3 length equals 15 residues. This chain's CDR3 is CASSLGQGGTGELFF. The DNA for the CDR3 is TGTGCCAGCAGCTTAGGGCAGGGAGGAACCGGGGAGCTGTTTTTT.

CDR3 residues: CASRFGTGAYNEQFF. For the CDR3, the DNA is TGTGCCAGCAGGTTCGGGACAGGGGCCTACAATGAGCAGTTCTTC. The rearrangement joins TRBV5-4 to TRBJ2-1, with 10 bases fitting TRBD1. CDR1 is SGHNT and CDR2 is YYREEE in the germline V gene (reference sequence). The ends lost 5 bases at V and 2 bases at J; junction bases unmatched: 4. The CDR3 consists of 15 residues.

This clone was observed once. V gene TRBV11-2 combines with J gene TRBJ1-1, with D perhaps TRBD1 (5 bases). The CDR3 has 15 residues. Trimming removed 4 bases from V and 5 bases from J, with 17 bases in between. The germline V gene encodes CDR1 SGHAT and CDR2 FQNNGV. CDR3 coding DNA: TGTGCCAGCAGCTCCCCCCTGCAGAAGGGGACTGAAGCTTTCTTT. The encoded protein is CASSSPLQKGTEAFF.

This clone showed up many times. The V and J genes are TRBV6-5 and TRBJ1-4; 7 bases fit TRBD1. The germline V gene has CDR1 MNHEY and CDR2 SVGAGI. The CDR3 has 15 amino acids. V was clipped by 7 bases and J by 6 bases; unmatched bases: 11. This CDR3 reads CASKDRSLGYEKLFF. The CDR3 DNA sequence: TGTGCCAGCAAGGACAGGTCTCTCGGGTATGAAAAACTGTTTTTT.

The V call is TRBV29-1, the J call TRBJ2-5; D remains ambiguous. The CDR3 extends over 13 amino acids. The germline gives CDR1 SQVTM, CDR2 ANQGSEA. The ends were cut back, 7 bases at V and 5 bases at J, with 17 bases in the middle. The chain's CDR3 is CSGTGSAGETQYF. The CDR3 coding sequence is TGCAGCGGAACCGGGTCGGCCGGGGAGACCCAGTACTTC. Looking up the rest from reference TRBV29-1 and TRBJ2-5 gives the full variable domain: SAVISQKPSRDICQRGTSLTIQCQVDSQVTMMFWYRQQPGQSLTLIATANQGSEATYESGFVIDKFPISRPNLTFSTLTVSNMSPEDSSIYLCSGTGSAGETQYFGPGTRLLVL.

The chain carries TRBV18 and TRBJ2-5, with no clear D. This CDR3 is built from 15 residues. V dropped 0 bases and J dropped 5 bases, with 13 bases sitting between them. In germline, CDR1 is KGHSH, CDR2 LQKENI. The CDR3 loop reads CASSPPPPSAETQYF. Written as DNA, the CDR3 is TGTGCCAGCTCACCACCACCCCCCAGCGCGGAGACCCAGTACTTC. The full variable domain, rest sourced from reference TRBV18 and TRBJ2-5, is NAGVMQNPRHLVRRRGQEARLRCSPMKGHSHVYWYRQLPEEGLKFMVYLQKENIIDESGMPKERFSAEFPKEGPSILRIQQVVRGDSAAYFCASSPPPPSAETQYFGPGTRLLVL.

The gene calls are TRBV15 and TRBJ2-2; 8 bases are shared with TRBD1. V gave up 0 bases and J gave up 5 bases; unmatched junction bases: 2. The CDR3 contains 15 residues. The germline gives CDR1 LNHNV, CDR2 YYDKDF (reference sequence). For the CDR3, the DNA is TGTGCCACCAGCAGAGATAGACAGGGGACCGGGGAGCTGTTTTTT. It is translated as CATSRDRQGTGELFF. The complete variable domain, with remaining parts taken from reference TRBV15 and TRBJ2-2, reads DAMVIQNPRYQVTQFGKPVTLSCSQTLNHNVMYWYQQKSSQAPKLLFHYYDKDFNNEADTPDNFQSRRPNTSFCFLDIRSPGLGDTAMYLCATSRDRQGTGELFFGEGSRLTVL.

The rearrangement links TRBV30 to TRBJ1-2; TRBD1 is a possible D gene (5 bases). CDR1 GTSNPN and CDR2 SVGIG come from the germline V gene (reference sequence). CDR3 length equals 14 residues. The V gene lost 2 bases and the J gene lost 1 base, with 11 bases spanning the gap. The CDR3 loop reads CAWSRGRVNYGYTF. Written as DNA, the CDR3 is TGTGCCTGGAGTAGGGGCAGGGTTAACTATGGCTACACCTTC.

The chain links TRBV9 to TRBJ1-1; no clear D. The V end was cut by 3 bases, the J end by 1 base, with 10 bases between. Germline CDR1 reads SGDLS; CDR2 reads YYNGEE. The length of the CDR3 is 14 residues. CDR3 DNA: TGTGCCAGCAGCGGGAGGCACGCGAACACTGAAGCTTTCTTT. This encodes CASSGRHANTEAFF.

The gene calls are TRBV5-1 and TRBJ1-1; D gene ambiguous. Trimming stripped 0 bases from V and 10 bases from J, with 13 bases between. CDR3 length equals 13 residues. The V gene's germline CDR1 is SGHRS and CDR2 YFSETQ. CDR3 DNA: TGCGCCAGCAGCTTGGATAGCACCGAGGGAGCTTTCTTT. This codes for CASSLDSTEGAFF.

This clone is a singleton in its sample. The V call is TRBV28, the J call TRBJ1-1, with D perhaps matching TRBD1 (5 bases). CDR1 MDHEN and CDR2 SYDVKM come from the germline V gene. The CDR3 has 16 residues. V lost 5 bases and J lost 9, with 25 bases in between. The CDR3 DNA sequence: TGTGCCAGCAGTCAAACAGGACCCAAAACTTTAGGGCAAGCTTTCTTT. Translated, it gives CASSQTGPKTLGQAFF.